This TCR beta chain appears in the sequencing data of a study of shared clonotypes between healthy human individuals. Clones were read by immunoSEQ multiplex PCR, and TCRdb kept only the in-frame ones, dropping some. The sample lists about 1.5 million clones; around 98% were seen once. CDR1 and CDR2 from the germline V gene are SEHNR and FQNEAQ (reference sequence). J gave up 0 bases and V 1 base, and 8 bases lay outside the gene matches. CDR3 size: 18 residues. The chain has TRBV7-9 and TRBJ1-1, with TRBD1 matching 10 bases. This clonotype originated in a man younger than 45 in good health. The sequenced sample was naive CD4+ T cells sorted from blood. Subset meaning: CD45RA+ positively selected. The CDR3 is CASSLGSLGQGLNTEAFF. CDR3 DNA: TGTGCCAGCAGCTTAGGTAGTTTGGGACAGGGGTTGAACACTGAAGCTTTCTTT.